The 5 T cell receptor beta chains below were found in one sample sequenced in a study of T cells after posttransplantation cyclophosphamide. The table came from immunoSEQ multiplex PCR; TCRdb's copy has only in-frame clones and leaves some out. The table includes roughly 17,000 clones, around 84% detected once. Control samples came 1 year after myeloablative marrow transplants with methotrexate plus calcineurin inhibitor. The material sequenced was PBMCs, taken after allogeneic stem cell transplant with calcineurin inhibitor and methotrexate. Receptors originate from a female patient aged 18 to 35 who received an allogeneic stem cell transplant from an unrelated donor, was CMV-positive, and had acute and chronic GVHD. The T cells may partly be graft donor cells.

The V and J genes are TRBV27 and TRBJ2-7; tentative D call: TRBD2 (6 bases). Germline CDR1 reads MNHEY; CDR2 reads SMNVEV (reference sequence). With 6 bases removed from V and 0 bases from J, the gap between germline ends came to 15 bases. This CDR3 has 15 amino acids. The CDR3: CASSLRGLDSYEQYF. CDR3 coding DNA: TGTGCCAGCAGCCTTCGGGGACTCGACTCCTACGAGCAGTACTTC.

This clone showed up just once. V usage is TRBV7-9 and J usage is TRBJ1-1; 11 bases are a match to TRBD1. CDR3 size: 16 residues. Per germline, CDR1 SEHNR and CDR2 FQNEAQ (reference sequence). V lost 6 bases and J lost 2; bases outside the gene matches: 8. CDR3 in DNA: TGTGCCAGCAGTCTACTGGGACAGGGGGTTAACACTGAAGCTTTCTTT. As protein: CASSLLGQGVNTEAFF.

This clone appeared once. V usage is TRBV6-1 and J usage is TRBJ1-1; D gene unclear. This CDR3 contains 13 residues. V was cut by 2 bases and J by 7 bases, with 11 bases left in between. Germline CDR1 reads MNHNS; CDR2 reads SASEGT. The CDR3 bases are TGTGCCAGCAGTGAAATTAGAACGGGTGAAGCTTTCTTT. Encoded protein: CASSEIRTGEAFF.

The chain combines TRBV5-4 with TRBJ2-1, with TRBD2 matching over 7 bases. V lost 2 bases to trimming and J lost 5 bases; unmatched junction nucleotides: 4. The length of the CDR3 is 14 residues. From germline, CDR1 is SGHNT and CDR2 YYREEE (reference sequence). The CDR3 is CASSFLGLDNEQFF. The CDR3 DNA reads TGTGCCAGCAGCTTCCTCGGACTAGACAATGAGCAGTTCTTC.

The rearrangement links TRBV28 to TRBJ1-1, with D possibly matching TRBD1 (5 bases). The V gene lost 4 bases and the J gene lost 4 bases, with 13 bases spanning the gap. The germline V gene has CDR1 MDHEN and CDR2 SYDVKM. The CDR3 consists of 14 residues. CDR3 DNA sequence: TGTGCCAGCAGTTATTGGGTCGGGGGCACTGAAGCTTTCTTT. Translated: CASSYWVGGTEAFF.